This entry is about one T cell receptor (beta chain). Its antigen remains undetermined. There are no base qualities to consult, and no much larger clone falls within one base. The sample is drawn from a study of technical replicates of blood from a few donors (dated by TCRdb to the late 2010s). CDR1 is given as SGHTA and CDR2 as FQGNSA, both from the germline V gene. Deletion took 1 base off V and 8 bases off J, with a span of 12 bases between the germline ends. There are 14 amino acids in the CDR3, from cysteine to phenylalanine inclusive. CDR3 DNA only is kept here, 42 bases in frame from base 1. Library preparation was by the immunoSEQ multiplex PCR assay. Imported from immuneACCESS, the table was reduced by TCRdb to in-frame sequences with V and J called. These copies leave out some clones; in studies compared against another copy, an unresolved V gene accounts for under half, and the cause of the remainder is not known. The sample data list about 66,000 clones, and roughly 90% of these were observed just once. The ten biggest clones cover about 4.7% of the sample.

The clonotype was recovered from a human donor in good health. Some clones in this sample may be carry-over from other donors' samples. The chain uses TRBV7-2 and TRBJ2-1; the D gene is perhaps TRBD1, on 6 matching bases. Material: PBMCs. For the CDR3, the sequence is CASSLGPGVDEQFF. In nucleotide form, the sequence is TGTGCCAGCAGCTTAGGTCCAGGGGTCGATGAGCAGTTCTTC.